A single sample gave rise to the 15 T cell receptor beta chains below, sequenced in a study of blood T cell repertoires in COVID-19. Clones were read by immunoSEQ multiplex PCR, and TCRdb kept only the in-frame ones, dropping some. The top ten clones hold more than 10% of a sample with about 130,000 clones, about four fifths of them seen once. Sequences were obtained from peripheral blood. The receptor set was obtained from a woman aged 60-70 years with acute or convalescent COVID-19.

The chain employs TRBV4-1 and TRBJ1-3, with D tentatively TRBD1 (5 bases). This CDR3 is built from 15 residues. V lost 5 bases and J 0 bases, leaving 11 bases between the germline ends. Germline CDR1 reads MGHRA; CDR2 reads YSYEKL. Here the CDR3 reads CASSSQGHSGNTIYF. The CDR3 DNA reads TGCGCCAGCAGCTCTCAGGGTCACTCTGGAAACACCATATATTTT.

V and J are TRBV7-6 and TRBJ2-3, with TRBD2 identical over 14 bases. The CDR3 has 18 residues. J was trimmed by 1 base and V by 1 base; bases with no gene match: 4. In germline, CDR1 is SGHVS, CDR2 FNYEAQ. CDR3 bases: TGTGCCAGCAGCTTAGGACGACTAGCGGGGGGGGGCACAGATACGCAGTATTTT. It is translated as CASSLGRLAGGGTDTQYF.

In this sample, this clone turned up a few times. The chain uses TRBV19 and TRBJ1-2; maybe TRBD1 (6 bases). The germline V gene encodes CDR1 LNHDA and CDR2 SQIVND (reference sequence). V was cut by 0 bases and J by 8 bases, with 16 bases left in between. The CDR3 totals 15 residues. The CDR3 loop is CASSIDLQGSGGYTF. The CDR3 nucleotides are TGTGCCAGTAGTATAGATCTGCAGGGGTCCGGCGGCTACACCTTC. Based on the CDR3 plus reference TRBV19 and TRBJ1-2, the full variable domain is DGGITQSPKYLFRKEGQNVTLSCEQNLNHDAMYWYRQDPGQGLRLIYYSQIVNDFQKGDIAEGYSVSREKKESFPLTVTSAQKNPTAFYLCASSIDLQGSGGYTFGSGTRLTVV.

The rearrangement uses TRBV5-4 and TRBJ2-7, with 8 nucleotides matching TRBD1. J gave up 12 bases and V 0 bases, and 17 bases lay outside the gene matches. The CDR3 consists of 16 residues. Germline CDR1 SGHNT, CDR2 YYREEE (reference sequence). Written as DNA, the CDR3 is TGTGCCAGCAGCTTGGGGCCCGTGCAGGGGGCCGGGAGCGCGTACTTC. It codes for CASSLGPVQGAGSAYF. Using reference TRBV5-4 and TRBJ2-7 for the parts outside the CDR3, the full variable domain is ETGVTQSPTHLIKTRGQQVTLRCSSQSGHNTVSWYQQALGQGPQFIFQYYREEENGRGNFPPRFSGLQFPNYSSELNVNALELDDSALYLCASSLGPVQGAGSAYFGPGTRLTVT.

The rearrangement links TRBV5-8 to TRBJ1-6, with D tentatively TRBD1 (5 bases). The CDR3 loop spans 13 amino acids. V was clipped by 2 bases and J by 7 bases, with 7 bases between them. Germline loops: CDR1 SGHTS, CDR2 YDEGEE. CDR3 DNA sequence: TGTGCCAGCAGCTTACGGGGGAATTCACCCCTCCACTTT. Its translation: CASSLRGNSPLHF.

This clone was observed once. This rearrangement joins TRBV6-2 or TRBV6-3 to TRBJ1-2; a possible D gene is TRBD1 (6 bases). CDR3 length equals 14 residues. V was clipped by 6 bases and J by 3 bases, with 14 bases between them. The germline V gene encodes CDR1 MNHEY and CDR2 SVGEGT. CDR3 bases: TGTGCCAGCAGCCCTGACAGGCCATACTATGGCTACACCTTC. Amino acids: CASSPDRPYYGYTF.

The V gene is TRBV4-1, the J gene TRBJ2-5; the D gene is possibly TRBD1 (5 bases). The CDR3 is 15 amino acids. CDR1 is MGHRA and CDR2 is YSYEKL in the germline V gene. Trimming removed 1 base from V and 5 bases from J, with 14 bases in between. Here the CDR3 reads CASSQVEGALETQYF. In nucleotides, the CDR3 is TGCGCCAGCAGCCAAGTGGAAGGGGCGCTTGAGACCCAGTACTTC.

The rearrangement joins TRBV15 to TRBJ1-2; maybe TRBD1 (6 bases). V gave up 0 bases and J gave up 12 bases, with 14 bases separating them. Germline loops: CDR1 LNHNV, CDR2 YYDKDF (reference sequence). The CDR3 has 13 amino acids. In nucleotides, the CDR3 is TGTGCCACCAGCAGAGATCCCGGGGGGCGGAACACCTTC. Translation gives CATSRDPGGRNTF.

This chain uses TRBV10-3 with TRBJ1-3, with 8 bases fitting TRBD1. The CDR3 has 14 amino acids. Trimming at V came to 4 bases and at J to 4 bases, leaving 3 bases not matched to a gene. Germline V gene sequence: CDR1 ENHRY, CDR2 SYGVKD. CDR3 protein: CAISAQGAGNTIYF. The CDR3 coding sequence is TGTGCCATCAGTGCCCAGGGGGCAGGAAACACCATATATTTT.

The V and J genes are TRBV7-5 and TRBJ1-2. TRBV7-5 is labeled a pseudogene. CDR3 size: 13 residues. CDR3 sequence: CVRSPRTGYGYTF. CDR3 DNA sequence: TGTGTCAGAAGCCCCCGTACGGGCTATGGCTACACCTTC.

V gene TRBV6-5 combines with J gene TRBJ1-2, with 7 positions matching TRBD1. V lost 6 bases to trimming and J lost 7 bases; unmatched junction nucleotides: 5. The CDR3 runs to 12 residues. Per the germline V gene, CDR1 is MNHEY and CDR2 is SVGAGI. CDR3 in DNA: TGTGCCAGCAGACCAAGGACAGGTGGCTACACCTTC. Protein sequence: CASRPRTGGYTF.

The genes are TRBV5-8 and TRBJ2-5; TRBD1 matches 9 bases. The J segment lost 1 base and the V segment lost 4 bases, leaving 5 bases of the junction unmatched. Germline CDR1 SGHTS, CDR2 YDEGEE. The CDR3 totals 15 residues. The CDR3 DNA sequence: TGTGCCAGCAGCATCGGGACAGGGACCCAAGAGACCCAGTACTTC. It yields the protein CASSIGTGTQETQYF.

The CDR3 DNA is TGTGCCAGCAGTGAAGGGCTGTTTCAAGAGACCCAGTACTTC. Protein sequence: CASSEGLFQETQYF. The chain uses TRBV25-1 and TRBJ2-5, with D uncertain. The germline CDR1 and CDR2 sequences are MGHDK and SYGVNS. CDR3 size: 14 residues. The V and J ends lost 2 bases and 2 bases respectively, with 9 bases between them.

This chain connects TRBV5-1 to TRBJ1-2; D is ambiguous. The germline gives CDR1 SGHRS, CDR2 YFSETQ. V dropped 4 bases and J dropped 0 bases, with 13 bases sitting between them. The CDR3 is made up of 15 amino acids. The CDR3 region is CASSPREITNYGYTF. The DNA for the CDR3 is TGCGCCAGCAGCCCCCGCGAAATAACTAACTATGGCTACACCTTC.

This clone came up once. CDR3 amino acids: CASSWGGSPNYGYTF. For the CDR3, the DNA is TGTGCCAGTAGTTGGGGGGGAAGCCCTAACTATGGCTACACCTTC. The chain is built from TRBV19 and TRBJ1-2; TRBD1 is a possible D gene (5 bases). The CDR3 extends over 15 amino acids. V was trimmed by 5 bases and J by 0 bases, leaving 13 bases between them. Germline V lookup: CDR1 LNHDA, CDR2 SQIVND (reference sequence).